The next 6 T cell receptor beta chains were all read from a single sample in a study of control samples from healthy donors and cancer patients. Sequencing was performed with immunoSEQ multiplex PCR; in TCRdb, only in-frame clones are kept and a portion is missing. The repertoire includes 80,000 or so clones, around 92% of them detected once, and approximately 6% sits in the top ten. The specimen sequenced was blood. The receptors stem from an older woman in good health.

The chain carries TRBV6-2 or TRBV6-3 and TRBJ2-3; D not certain. CDR3 size: 12 residues. The germline CDR1 and CDR2 sequences are MNHEY and SVGEGT. Trimming left V 6 bases short and J 3 bases short, with 7 bases between. The CDR3 nucleotides are TGTGCCAGCAGCACCGGGACAGATACGCAGTATTTT. It yields the protein CASSTGTDTQYF.

The chain has TRBV5-4 and TRBJ1-2; D unresolved. The germline V gene has CDR1 SGHNT and CDR2 YYREEE (reference sequence). Trimming removed 4 bases from V and 2 bases from J, with 9 bases in between. This CDR3 comprises 13 residues. The CDR3 DNA follows: TGTGCCAGCAGCCCCACCGGGAACTATGGCTACACCTTC. This sequence encodes CASSPTGNYGYTF.

The chain uses TRBV19 and TRBJ1-2; D not certain. Trimming left V 5 bases short and J 8 bases short, with 9 bases between. Germline V gene data show CDR1 as LNHDA and CDR2 as SQIVND (reference sequence). CDR3 length: 11 residues. CDR3 loop: CASSRNSGYTF. The CDR3 nucleotides read TGTGCCAGTAGTCGGAACTCGGGCTACACCTTC.

The chain is built from TRBV14 and TRBJ2-6; TRBD1 aligns across 8 bases. The CDR3 sequence is 20 residues long. The germline CDR1 and CDR2 sequences are SGHDN and FVKESK. Trimming took 4 bases from V and 0 from J; bases not matched to a gene: 14. DNA for the CDR3: TGTGCCAGCAGCCCCCAAAAGGGGGACAGGACCCTCTCTGGGGCCAACGTCCTGACTTTC. Its translation: CASSPQKGDRTLSGANVLTF.

This clone has only one observation. This rearrangement joins TRBV9 to TRBJ2-1; 9 positions agree with TRBD2. This CDR3 region has 15 residues. V was clipped by 0 bases and J by 8 bases; unmatched bases: 6. Germline values: CDR1 SGDLS, CDR2 YYNGEE. Written as DNA, the CDR3 is TGTGCCAGCAGCGTAGGGATTAGCGGGAGCTATGAGCAGTTCTTC. It encodes CASSVGISGSYEQFF. Using reference TRBV9 and TRBJ2-1 for the parts outside the CDR3, the full variable domain is DSGVTQTPKHLITATGQRVTLRCSPRSGDLSVYWYQQSLDQGLQFLIQYYNGEERAKGNILERFSAQQFPDLHSELNLSSLELGDSALYFCASSVGISGSYEQFFGPGTRLTVL.

This clone was counted between two and nine times. This chain uses TRBV7-8 with TRBJ2-6, with D possibly being TRBD2 (5 bases). The CDR3 loop spans 18 amino acids. The V end lost 2 bases, the J end lost 1 base, and 15 bases lay between the germline ends. Germline V gene data show CDR1 as SGHVS and CDR2 as FQNEAQ. CDR3 sequence: CASSLLGLDFSGANVLTF. In DNA, the CDR3 is TGTGCCAGCAGCTTACTCGGACTCGACTTTTCTGGGGCCAACGTCCTGACTTTC.